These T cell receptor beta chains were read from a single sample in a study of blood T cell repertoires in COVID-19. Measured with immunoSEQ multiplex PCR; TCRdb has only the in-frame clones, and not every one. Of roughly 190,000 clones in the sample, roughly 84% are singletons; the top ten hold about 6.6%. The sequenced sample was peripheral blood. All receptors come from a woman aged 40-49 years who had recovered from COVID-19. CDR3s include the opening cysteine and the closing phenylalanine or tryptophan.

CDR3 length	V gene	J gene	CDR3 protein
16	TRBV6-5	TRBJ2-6	CASSSRTGSGANVLTF
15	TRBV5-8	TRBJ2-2	CASSLDSTNTGELFF
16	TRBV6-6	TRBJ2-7	CASSYTTTGGGYEQYF
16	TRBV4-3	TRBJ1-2	CASSQDWGQGDYGYTF
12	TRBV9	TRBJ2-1	CASSALNNEQFF
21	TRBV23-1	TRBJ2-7	CASSQPPSRTGTPRRYYEQYF
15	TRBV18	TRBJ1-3	CASSPPGQIGNTIYF
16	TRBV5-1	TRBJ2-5	CASSLAGGRSQETQYF
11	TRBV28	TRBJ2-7	CASSLSGEQYF
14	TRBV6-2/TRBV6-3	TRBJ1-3	CASSSGLQGNTIYF
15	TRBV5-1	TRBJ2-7	CASSMTGTGGGEQYF
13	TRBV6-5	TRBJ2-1	CASSLPWGGEQFF
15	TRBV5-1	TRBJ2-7	CASSLNPGESYEQYF
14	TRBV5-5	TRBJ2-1	CASSTGTPRGKQFF
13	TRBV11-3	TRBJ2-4	CASSGGGLDIQYF
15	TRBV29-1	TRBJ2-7	CSVEDRAGDLYEQYF
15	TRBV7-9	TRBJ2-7	CASSLEVRGADEQYF
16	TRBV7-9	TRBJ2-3	CASSQFWAGGADTQYF
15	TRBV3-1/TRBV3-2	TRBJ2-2	CASLQRTGNTGELFF
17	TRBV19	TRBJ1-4	CASMRTQGFATNEKLFF
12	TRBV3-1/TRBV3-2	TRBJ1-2	CASSPTGYGYTF